Listed below are T cell receptor beta chains from one sample, sequenced in a study of shared clonotypes between healthy human individuals. Sequencing was performed with immunoSEQ multiplex PCR; in TCRdb, only in-frame clones are kept and a portion is missing. The table lists approximately 2,300,000 clones, 92% of them singletons. Sequencing input: naive CD4+ T cells from PBMCs. The receptors originated from a man younger than 35 in good health. Some clones in this sample may be carry-over from other donors' samples. Each CDR3 is given without its conserved first and last residue. The order of the fields is J gene, CDR3 length, clone size, V gene, CDR3 protein. Clone size is not always given. Where it is, it says once, few, many or a class for expanded clones.

TRBJ2-3,10,NA,TRBV9,ASSFLGDTQY
TRBJ1-4,16,NA,TRBV5-5,ASSSPGQGGGTNEKLF
TRBJ1-5,10,few,TRBV6-5,ASKGRGQPQH
TRBJ2-3,13,once,TRBV7-9,ASSLVGASTDTQY
TRBJ2-1,12,NA,TRBV5-1,ASSLFQRYNEQF
TRBJ1-1,12,NA,TRBV2,ASKQVEGETEAF
TRBJ2-7,12,NA,TRBV11-2,ASSPRTDSYEQY
TRBJ2-1,10,NA,TRBV2,ASTPITPAGF
TRBJ2-1,12,NA,TRBV5-4,ASSLDLAGNEQF
TRBJ2-7,14,NA,TRBV7-2,ASSLRLAGGSYEQY
TRBJ2-2,10,NA,TRBV9,ASSRLTGELF
TRBJ2-7,11,NA,TRBV5-1,ASSRGQDYEQY
TRBJ2-7,12,NA,TRBV19,ASSITGVSYEQY
TRBJ1-2,11,once,TRBV29-1,SVRAGGNYGYT
TRBJ1-1,13,NA,TRBV7-3,ASSPGQGSRNKAF
TRBJ2-1,13,NA,TRBV9,ASSVVERINNEQF
TRBJ2-1,13,NA,TRBV18,ASSKTSGVGNEQF
TRBJ2-7,10,NA,TRBV7-9,ASSLEGLEQY
TRBJ2-7,12,once,TRBV18,ASALAGGLHEQY
NA,11,NA,TRBV28,ASSRIVPHEQY
TRBJ1-5,13,few,TRBV28,ASTLNGGGIEPQH
TRBJ2-7,12,NA,TRBV23-1,ASSRDRGGYEQY
TRBJ2-7,10,NA,TRBV29-1,SVAGRPYEQY
TRBJ2-7,12,NA,TRBV6-1,ASTGTASSYEQY
TRBJ1-2,13,few,TRBV6-5,ASYQDPGRSYGYT
TRBJ2-5,10,NA,TRBV29-1,SVEDGQETQY
TRBJ2-7,9,NA,TRBV6-5,ASSTNYEQY
TRBJ2-3,14,NA,TRBV5-4,ASSLFFSSDTDTQY
TRBJ2-3,13,NA,TRBV7-3,ASSLQRELADTQY
TRBJ2-2,15,NA,TRBV28,ASSVGGGAGVTGELF
TRBJ2-2,16,NA,TRBV14,ASSQVKNARIGTGELF
TRBJ1-6,14,NA,TRBV5-6,ASSPGQGMGNSPLH
TRBJ2-7,13,NA,TRBV6-5,ASRRWASETYEQY
TRBJ2-7,14,NA,TRBV9,ASSVGRPGSSYEQY
TRBJ2-7,10,NA,TRBV5-1,ASSFPAYEQY
TRBJ2-7,11,NA,TRBV6-5,ASSYGLQREQY
NA,16,NA,TRBV15,ATSSGTALAGGPSEQY
TRBJ1-1,12,once,TRBV5-1,ASSLARANTEAF
TRBJ2-3,16,NA,TRBV7-2,ASSLGWQRGGGTDTQY
TRBJ1-2,15,NA,TRBV28,ASSFLGQGARNYGYT
TRBJ1-4,13,NA,TRBV19,ASSRQGAPNEKLF
TRBJ1-2,10,NA,TRBV28,ASSFSPDRIT
TRBJ2-5,12,NA,TRBV19,ASSISQAQETQY
TRBJ2-5,13,NA,TRBV5-1,ASKSPGQGGETQY
TRBJ1-1,14,NA,TRBV30,AWRFAGEGKNTEAF
TRBJ2-7,11,NA,TRBV19,ASTGTEAYEQY
TRBJ1-5,11,NA,TRBV7-2,ASSPSSNQPQH
TRBJ2-7,12,NA,TRBV29-1,SVSLGLADNEQY
TRBJ1-1,12,NA,TRBV7-3,ASSLLSSGTEAF
TRBJ1-1,9,NA,TRBV11-2,AVGGNTEAF
TRBJ1-2,12,NA,TRBV5-1,ASSLGQGRSGYT
NA,12,NA,TRBV4-1,ASSRGGQSYEQY
TRBJ2-7,11,NA,TRBV6-1,ASSVDSPYEQY
TRBJ2-1,14,once,TRBV11-2,ASSLVTSGNFNEQF
TRBJ2-3,12,NA,TRBV6-4,ASSDRTFTDTQY